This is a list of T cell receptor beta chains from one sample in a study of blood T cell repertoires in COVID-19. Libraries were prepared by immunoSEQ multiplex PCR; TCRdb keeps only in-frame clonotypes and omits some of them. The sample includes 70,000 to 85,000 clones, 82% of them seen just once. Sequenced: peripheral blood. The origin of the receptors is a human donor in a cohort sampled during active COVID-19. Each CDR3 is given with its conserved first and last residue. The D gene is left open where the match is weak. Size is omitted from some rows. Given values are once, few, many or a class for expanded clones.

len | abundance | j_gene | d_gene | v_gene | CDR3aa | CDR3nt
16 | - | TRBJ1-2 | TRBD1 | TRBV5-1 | CASSPWGQGAAYGYTF | TGCGCCAGCAGCCCGTGGGGACAGGGGGCCGCCTACGGCTACACCTTC
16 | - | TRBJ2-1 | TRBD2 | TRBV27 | CASTAGWGGSYNEQFF | TGTGCCAGCACCGCAGGGTGGGGGGGCTCCTACAATGAGCAGTTCTTC
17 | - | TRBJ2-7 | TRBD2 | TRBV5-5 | CASQGTSGGSANYEQYF | TGTGCCAGTCAGGGGACTAGCGGGGGGTCGGCTAACTACGAGCAGTACTTC
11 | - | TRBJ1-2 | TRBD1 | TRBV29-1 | CSVQQGVGYTF | TGCAGCGTCCAACAGGGGGTAGGCTACACCTTC
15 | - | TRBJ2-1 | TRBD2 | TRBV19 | CASRGLGRGGDEQFF | TGTGCCAGTAGGGGCCTGGGGCGGGGAGGGGATGAGCAGTTCTTC
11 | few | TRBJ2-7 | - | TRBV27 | CASSSAYEQYF | TGTGCCAGCAGTTCTGCCTACGAGCAGTACTTC
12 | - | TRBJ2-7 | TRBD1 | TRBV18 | CASSQPDREQYF | TGTGCCAGCTCACAACCGGACAGGGAGCAGTACTTC
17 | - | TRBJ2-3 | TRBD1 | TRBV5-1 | CASSSDRGQRTTDTQYF | TGCGCCAGCAGCTCTGACAGGGGACAGCGGACCACAGATACGCAGTATTTT
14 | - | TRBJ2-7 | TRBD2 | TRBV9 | CASSVDTGGYEQYF | TGTGCCAGCAGCGTAGATACGGGGGGATACGAGCAGTACTTC
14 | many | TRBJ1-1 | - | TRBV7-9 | CASSLQGDGTEAFF | TGTGCCAGCAGTTTACAGGGTGACGGAACTGAAGCTTTCTTT
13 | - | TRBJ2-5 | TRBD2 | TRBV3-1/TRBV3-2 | CASSPQAGETQYF | TGTGCCAGCAGCCCTCAAGCGGGGGAGACCCAGTACTTC
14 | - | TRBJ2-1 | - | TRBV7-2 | CASSLARQNNEQFF | TGTGCCAGCAGCTTAGCGCGGCAGAACAATGAGCAGTTCTTC
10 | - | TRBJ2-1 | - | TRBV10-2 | CASTLPEQFF | TGCGCCAGCACTCTACCTGAGCAGTTCTTC
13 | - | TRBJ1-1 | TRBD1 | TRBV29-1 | CSVGRDSNTEAFF | TGCAGCGTTGGAAGGGACAGTAACACTGAAGCTTTCTTT
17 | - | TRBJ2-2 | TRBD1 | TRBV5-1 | CASSLSSGQGATGELFF | TGCGCCAGCAGCTTGTCAAGTGGTCAGGGGGCGACCGGGGAGCTGTTTTTT
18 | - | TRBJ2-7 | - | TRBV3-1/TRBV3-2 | CASSQHLPGTILSYEQYF | TGTGCCAGCAGCCAACACCTGCCGGGGACAATTCTCTCCTACGAGCAGTACTTC
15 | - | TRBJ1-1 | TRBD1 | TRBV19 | CASSSGDRRNTEAFF | TGTGCCAGTAGTTCGGGGGACAGGAGGAACACTGAAGCTTTCTTT
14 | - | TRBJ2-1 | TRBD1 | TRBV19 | CASSTRGPYNEQFF | TGTGCCAGTAGTACCAGGGGGCCCTACAATGAGCAGTTCTTC
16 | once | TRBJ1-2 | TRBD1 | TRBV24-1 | CATSDTQGAGYYGYTF | TGTGCCACCAGTGACACCCAGGGGGCTGGATACTATGGCTACACCTTC
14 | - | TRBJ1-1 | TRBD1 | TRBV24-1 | CATRPGQGNTEAFF | TGTGCCACCAGGCCGGGACAGGGGAACACTGAAGCTTTCTTT
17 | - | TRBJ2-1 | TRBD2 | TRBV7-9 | CASSLEWRGTTYNEQFF | TGTGCCAGCAGCTTAGAGTGGCGGGGGACCACCTACAATGAGCAGTTCTTC
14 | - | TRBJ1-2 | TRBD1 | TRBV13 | CASSRSDRGSGYTF | TGTGCCAGCAGTCGATCAGACAGGGGAAGTGGCTACACCTTC
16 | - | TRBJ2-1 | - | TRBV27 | CASSSRTSPAYNEQFF | TGTGCCAGCAGTTCGAGAACTAGTCCCGCCTACAATGAGCAGTTCTTC
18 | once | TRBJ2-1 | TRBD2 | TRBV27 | CASSFQGSVAGSYNEQFF | TGTGCCAGCAGTTTCCAGGGCTCGGTAGCGGGGAGTTACAATGAGCAGTTCTTC
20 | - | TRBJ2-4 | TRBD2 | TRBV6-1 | CASSVPLAGGHFLAKNIQYF | TGTGCCAGCAGTGTTCCCCTAGCGGGGGGCCATTTCTTAGCCAAAAACATTCAGTACTTC
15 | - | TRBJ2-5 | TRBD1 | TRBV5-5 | CASSLESYRGETQYF | TGTGCCAGCAGCTTGGAATCTTACAGGGGGGAGACCCAGTACTTC
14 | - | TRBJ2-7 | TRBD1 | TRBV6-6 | CASSYSGQGYEQYF | TGTGCCAGCAGTTACTCGGGACAGGGCTACGAGCAGTACTTC
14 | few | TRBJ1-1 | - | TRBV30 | CAWSPQTGNTEAFF | TGTGCCTGGAGTCCTCAGACAGGGAACACTGAAGCTTTCTTT
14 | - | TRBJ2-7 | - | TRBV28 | CASSFGGGPGEQYF | TGTGCCAGCAGTTTTGGGGGGGGGCCGGGCGAGCAGTACTTC
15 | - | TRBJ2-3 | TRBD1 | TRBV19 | CASSRWTGPTDTQYF | TGTGCCAGTAGTAGATGGACAGGGCCCACAGATACGCAGTATTTT
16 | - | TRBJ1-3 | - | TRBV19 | CASSINLGRSGNTIYF | TGTGCCAGTAGTATAAATCTGGGGCGCTCTGGAAACACCATATATTTT
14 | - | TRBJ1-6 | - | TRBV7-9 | CASRRAGDNSPLHF | TGTGCCAGCCGCCGCGCAGGGGATAATTCACCCCTCCACTTT
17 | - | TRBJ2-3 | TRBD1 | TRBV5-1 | CASSLAGNRGNTDTQYF | TGCGCCAGCAGCTTGGCCGGAAACAGGGGAAACACAGATACGCAGTATTTT
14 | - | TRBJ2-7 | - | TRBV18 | CASSPVWEPYEQYF | TGTGCCAGCTCACCGGTTTGGGAGCCCTACGAGCAGTACTTC
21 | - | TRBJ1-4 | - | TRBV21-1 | CASSSWGIWDSKPATNEKLFF | TGTGCCAGCAGCAGCTGGGGGATTTGGGACAGTAAACCAGCAACTAATGAAAAACTGTTTTTT
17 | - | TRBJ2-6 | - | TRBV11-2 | CASSLVSLSSGANVLTF | TGTGCCAGCAGCTTAGTTAGCCTTAGCTCTGGGGCCAACGTCCTGACTTTC
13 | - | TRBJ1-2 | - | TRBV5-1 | CASSLANQAGYTF | TGCGCCAGCAGTTTGGCCAACCAGGCTGGCTACACCTTC
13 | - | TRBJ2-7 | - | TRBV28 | CASSFPGSYEQYF | TGTGCCAGCAGTTTCCCCGGCTCCTACGAGCAGTACTTC
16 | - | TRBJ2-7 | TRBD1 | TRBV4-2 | CASSQTGTGAGGEQYF | TGTGCCAGCAGCCAAACCGGGACAGGGGCCGGGGGCGAGCAGTACTTC